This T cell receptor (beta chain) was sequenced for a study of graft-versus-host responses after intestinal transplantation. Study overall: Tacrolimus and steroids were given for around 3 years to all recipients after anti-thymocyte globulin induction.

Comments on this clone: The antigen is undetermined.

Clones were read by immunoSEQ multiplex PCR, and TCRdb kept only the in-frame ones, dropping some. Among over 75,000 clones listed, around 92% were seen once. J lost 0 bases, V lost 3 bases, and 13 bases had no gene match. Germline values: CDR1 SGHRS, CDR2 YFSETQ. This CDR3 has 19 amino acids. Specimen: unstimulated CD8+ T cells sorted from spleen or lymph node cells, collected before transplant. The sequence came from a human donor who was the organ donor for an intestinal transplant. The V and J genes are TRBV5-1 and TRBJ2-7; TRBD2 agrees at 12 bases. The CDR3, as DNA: TGCGCCAGCAGCTCTCAACCGACTAGCGGGAGCATCGGCTCCTACGAGCAGTACTTC. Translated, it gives CASSSQPTSGSIGSYEQYF.